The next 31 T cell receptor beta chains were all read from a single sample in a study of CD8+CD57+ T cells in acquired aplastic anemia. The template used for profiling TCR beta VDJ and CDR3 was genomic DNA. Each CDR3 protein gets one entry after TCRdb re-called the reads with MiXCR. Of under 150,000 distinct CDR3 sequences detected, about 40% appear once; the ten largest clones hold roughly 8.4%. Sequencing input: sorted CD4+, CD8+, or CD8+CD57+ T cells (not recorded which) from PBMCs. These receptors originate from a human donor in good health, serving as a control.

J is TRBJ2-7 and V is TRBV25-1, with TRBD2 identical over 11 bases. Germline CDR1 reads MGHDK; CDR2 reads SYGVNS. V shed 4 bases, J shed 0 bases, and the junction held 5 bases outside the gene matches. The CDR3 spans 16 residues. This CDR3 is CASSGPGLAVSYEQYF. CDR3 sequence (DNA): TGTGCCAGCAGTGGTCCGGGACTAGCGGTCTCCTACGAGCAGTACTTC.

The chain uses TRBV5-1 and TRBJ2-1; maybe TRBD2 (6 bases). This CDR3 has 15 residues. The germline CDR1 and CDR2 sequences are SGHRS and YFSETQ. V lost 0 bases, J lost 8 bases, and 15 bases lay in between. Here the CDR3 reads CASSLGPGEVHEQFF. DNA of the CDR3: TGCGCCAGCAGCTTGGGGCCGGGAGAGGTCCATGAGCAGTTCTTC.

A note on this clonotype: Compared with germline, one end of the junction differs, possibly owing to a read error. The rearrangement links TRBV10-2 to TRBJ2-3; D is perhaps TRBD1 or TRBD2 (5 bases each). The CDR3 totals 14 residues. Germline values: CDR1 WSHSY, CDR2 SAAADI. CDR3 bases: TGTGCCAGCAGTTACGGCAGGGAGACGGATACGCAGTATTTT. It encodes CASSYGRETDTQYF.

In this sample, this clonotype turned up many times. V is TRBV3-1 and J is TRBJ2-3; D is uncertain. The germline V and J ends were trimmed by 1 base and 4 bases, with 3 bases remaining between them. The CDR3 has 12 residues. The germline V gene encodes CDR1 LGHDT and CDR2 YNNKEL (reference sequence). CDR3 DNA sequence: TGTGCCAGCAGCCAAGTAGCAGATACGCAGTATTTT. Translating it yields CASSQVADTQYF.

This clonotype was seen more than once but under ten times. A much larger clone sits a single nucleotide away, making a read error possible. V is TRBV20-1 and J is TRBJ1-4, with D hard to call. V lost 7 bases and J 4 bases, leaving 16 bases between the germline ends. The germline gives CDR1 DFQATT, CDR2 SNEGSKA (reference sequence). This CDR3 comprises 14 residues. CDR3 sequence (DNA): TGCAGTGTTAAATTTCCTCGGTTTAATGAAAAACTGTTTTTT. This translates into CSVKFPRFNEKLFF.

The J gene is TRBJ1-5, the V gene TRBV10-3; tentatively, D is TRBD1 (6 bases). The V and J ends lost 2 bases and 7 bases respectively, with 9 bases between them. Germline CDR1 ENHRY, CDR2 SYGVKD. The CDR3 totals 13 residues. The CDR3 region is CAISEAGEQPQHF. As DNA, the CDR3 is TGTGCCATCAGTGAGGCAGGGGAACAGCCCCAGCATTTT.

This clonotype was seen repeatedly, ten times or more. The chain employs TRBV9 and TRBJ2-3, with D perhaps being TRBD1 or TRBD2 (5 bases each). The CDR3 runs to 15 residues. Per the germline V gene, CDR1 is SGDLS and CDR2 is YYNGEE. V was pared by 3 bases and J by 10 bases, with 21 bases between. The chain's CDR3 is CASSGGIARTQAQYF. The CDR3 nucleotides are TGTGCCAGCAGCGGGGGGATAGCGCGCACTCAGGCGCAGTATTTT.

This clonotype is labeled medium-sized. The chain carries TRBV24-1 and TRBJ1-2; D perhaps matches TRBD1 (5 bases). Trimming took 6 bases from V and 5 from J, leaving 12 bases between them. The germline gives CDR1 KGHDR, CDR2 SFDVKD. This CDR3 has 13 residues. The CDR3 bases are TGTGCCACCAGTAATGGGGCGTGGTATGGCTACACCTTC. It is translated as CATSNGAWYGYTF.

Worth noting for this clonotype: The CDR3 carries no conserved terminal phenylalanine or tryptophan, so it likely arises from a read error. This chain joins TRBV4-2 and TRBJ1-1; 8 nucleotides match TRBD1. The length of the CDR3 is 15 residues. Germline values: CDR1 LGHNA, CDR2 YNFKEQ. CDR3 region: CASSRTGRVNTEAFS. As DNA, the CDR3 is TGTGCCAGTAGTAGGACAGGGAGGGTGAACACCGAAGCTTTCTCT.

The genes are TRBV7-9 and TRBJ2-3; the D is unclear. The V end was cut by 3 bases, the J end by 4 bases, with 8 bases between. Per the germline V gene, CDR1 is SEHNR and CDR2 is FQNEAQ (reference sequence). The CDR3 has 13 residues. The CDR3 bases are TGTGCCAGCAGCTTGTTTCCGCCAGATACGCAGTATTTT. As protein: CASSLFPPDTQYF.

The chain's CDR3 is CSASAGQSNSPLHF. The CDR3 coding sequence is TGCAGTGCCAGCGCCGGACAGTCTAATTCACCCCTCCACTTT. V gene TRBV20-1 combines with J gene TRBJ1-6, with D maybe TRBD1 (6 bases). The V and J ends lost 6 bases and 6 bases respectively, with 15 bases between them. CDR1 is DFQATT and CDR2 is SNEGSKA in the germline V gene (reference sequence). The CDR3 spans 14 residues.

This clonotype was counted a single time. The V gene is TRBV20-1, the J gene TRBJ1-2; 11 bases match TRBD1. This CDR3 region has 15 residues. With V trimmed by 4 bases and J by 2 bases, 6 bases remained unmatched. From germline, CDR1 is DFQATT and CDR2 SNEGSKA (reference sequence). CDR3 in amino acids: CSANWGTGGNYGYTF. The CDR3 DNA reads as TGCAGTGCTAACTGGGGGACAGGGGGAAACTATGGCTACACCTTC.

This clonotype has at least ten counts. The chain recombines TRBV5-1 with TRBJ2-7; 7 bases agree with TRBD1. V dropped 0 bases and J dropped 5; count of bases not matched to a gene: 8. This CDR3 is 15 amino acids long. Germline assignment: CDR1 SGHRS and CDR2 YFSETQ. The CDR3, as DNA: TGCGCCAGCAGCTTGGAAACACAGGGGTGGAACGAGCAGTACTTC. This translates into CASSLETQGWNEQYF.

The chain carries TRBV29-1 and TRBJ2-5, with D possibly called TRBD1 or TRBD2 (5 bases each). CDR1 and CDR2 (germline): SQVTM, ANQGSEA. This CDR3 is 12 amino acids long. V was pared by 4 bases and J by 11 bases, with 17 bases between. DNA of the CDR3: TGCAGCGTTGTTCGGCAGGGTGTAGCGCAGTACTTC. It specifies CSVVRQGVAQYF.

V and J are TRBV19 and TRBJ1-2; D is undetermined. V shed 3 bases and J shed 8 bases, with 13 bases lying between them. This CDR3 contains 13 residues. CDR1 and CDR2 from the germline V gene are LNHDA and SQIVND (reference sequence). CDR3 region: CASSISGREGYTF. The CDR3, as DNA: TGTGCCAGTAGTATCTCTGGGCGCGAGGGCTACACCTTC.

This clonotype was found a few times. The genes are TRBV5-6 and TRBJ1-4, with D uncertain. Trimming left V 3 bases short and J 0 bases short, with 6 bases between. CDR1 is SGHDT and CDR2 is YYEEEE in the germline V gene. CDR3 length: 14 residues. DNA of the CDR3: TGTGCCAGCAGCTCGGAGGCAACTAATGAAAAACTGTTTTTT. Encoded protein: CASSSEATNEKLFF.

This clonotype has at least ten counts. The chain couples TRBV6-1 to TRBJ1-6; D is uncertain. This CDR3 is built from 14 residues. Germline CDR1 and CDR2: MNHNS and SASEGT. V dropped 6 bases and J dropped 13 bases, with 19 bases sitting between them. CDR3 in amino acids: CASRSMAGLSPLHF. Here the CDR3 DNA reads TGTGCCAGCAGGTCAATGGCAGGACTTTCTCCCCTCCACTTT.

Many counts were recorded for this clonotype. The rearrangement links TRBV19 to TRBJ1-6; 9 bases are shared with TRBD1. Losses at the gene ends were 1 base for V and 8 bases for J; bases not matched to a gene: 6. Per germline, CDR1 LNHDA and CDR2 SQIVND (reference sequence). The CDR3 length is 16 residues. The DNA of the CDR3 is TGTGCCAGTAGTATAGCGACAGGGGGTCAGGATTCACCCCTCCACTTT. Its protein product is CASSIATGGQDSPLHF.

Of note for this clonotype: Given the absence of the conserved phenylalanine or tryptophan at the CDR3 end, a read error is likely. CDR3 nucleotide sequence: TGTGCCAGCAGCCAAGATAAGGGGATTAACACCGGGGAGCTGTTTTCT. Its protein product is CASSQDKGINTGELFS. This sequence joins TRBV14 and TRBJ2-2; a weak D match, TRBD1 (5 bases). The CDR3 spans 16 residues. CDR1 and CDR2 from the germline V gene are SGHDN and FVKESK. Trimming removed 0 bases from V and 2 bases from J, with 10 bases in between.

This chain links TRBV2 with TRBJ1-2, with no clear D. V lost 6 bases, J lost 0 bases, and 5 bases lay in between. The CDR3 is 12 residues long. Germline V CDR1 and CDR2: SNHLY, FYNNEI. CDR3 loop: CASRAANYGYTF. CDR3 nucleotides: TGTGCCAGCAGGGCAGCTAACTATGGCTACACCTTC.

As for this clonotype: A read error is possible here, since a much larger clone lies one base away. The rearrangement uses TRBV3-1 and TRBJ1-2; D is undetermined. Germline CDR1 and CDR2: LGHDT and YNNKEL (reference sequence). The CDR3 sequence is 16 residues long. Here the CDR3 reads CASNQDGLERVSGYTF. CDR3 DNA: TGTGCCAGCAACCAAGATGGGCTTGAAAGGGTTTCTGGCTACACCTTC.

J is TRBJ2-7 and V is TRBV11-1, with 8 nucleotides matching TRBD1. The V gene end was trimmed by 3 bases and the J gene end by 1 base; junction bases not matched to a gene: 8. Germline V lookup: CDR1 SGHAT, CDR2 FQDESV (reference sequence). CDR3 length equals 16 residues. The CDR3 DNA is TGTGCCAGCAGCTTCAGCGCAGGGGGCAAATCCTACGAGCAGTACTTC. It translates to CASSFSAGGKSYEQYF.

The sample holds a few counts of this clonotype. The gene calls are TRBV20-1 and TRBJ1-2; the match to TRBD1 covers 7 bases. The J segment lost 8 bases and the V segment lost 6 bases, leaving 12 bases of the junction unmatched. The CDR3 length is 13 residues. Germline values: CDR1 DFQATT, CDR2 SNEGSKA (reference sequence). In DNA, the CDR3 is TGCAGTGCCGATACAGGGGATGTAGTCGGCTACACCTTC. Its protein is CSADTGDVVGYTF.

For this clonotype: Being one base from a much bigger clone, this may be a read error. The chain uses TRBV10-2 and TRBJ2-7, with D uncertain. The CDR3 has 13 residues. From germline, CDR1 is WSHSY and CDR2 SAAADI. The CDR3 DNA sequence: TGCGCCAGCGGTGTCGGTCGTGGCGGCGAGCAGAACTTC. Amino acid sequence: CASGVGRGGEQNF.

The CDR3 DNA follows: TGCAGTGCTAGAGTACAACGGTCCTACGAGCAGTACTTC. It codes for CSARVQRSYEQYF. V is TRBV20-1 and J is TRBJ2-7; D uncertain. Germline assignment: CDR1 DFQATT and CDR2 SNEGSKA (reference sequence). V shed 1 base and J shed 1 base, with 8 bases lying between them. The CDR3 loop spans 13 amino acids.

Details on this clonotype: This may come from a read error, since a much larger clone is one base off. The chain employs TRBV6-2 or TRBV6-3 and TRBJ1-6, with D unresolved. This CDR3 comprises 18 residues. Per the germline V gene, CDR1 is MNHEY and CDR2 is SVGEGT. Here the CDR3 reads CASSYLSQKSATISPLRF. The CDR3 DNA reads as TGTGCCAGCAGTTACCTGTCACAGAAAAGTGCAACGATTTCACCCCTCCGCTTT.

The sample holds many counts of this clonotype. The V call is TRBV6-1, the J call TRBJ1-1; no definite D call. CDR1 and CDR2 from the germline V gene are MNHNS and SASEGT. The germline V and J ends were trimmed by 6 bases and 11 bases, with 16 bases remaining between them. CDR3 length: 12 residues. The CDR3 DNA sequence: TGTGCCAGCAGGGGCAGTGGCTTTGGCGCTTTCTTT. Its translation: CASRGSGFGAFF.

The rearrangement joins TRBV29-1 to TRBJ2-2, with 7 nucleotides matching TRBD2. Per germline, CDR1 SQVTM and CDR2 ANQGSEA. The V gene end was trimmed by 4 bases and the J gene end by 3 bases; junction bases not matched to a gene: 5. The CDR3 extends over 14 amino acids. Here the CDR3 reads CSVALGGDTGELFF. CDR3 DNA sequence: TGCAGCGTTGCCCTGGGAGGGGACACCGGGGAGCTGTTTTTT.

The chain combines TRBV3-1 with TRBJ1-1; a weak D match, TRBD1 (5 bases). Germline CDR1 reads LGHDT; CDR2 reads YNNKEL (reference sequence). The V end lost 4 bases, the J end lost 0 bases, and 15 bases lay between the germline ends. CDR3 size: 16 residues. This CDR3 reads CASSPRGQTMNTEAFF. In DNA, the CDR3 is TGTGCCAGCAGCCCCCGTGGACAAACCATGAACACTGAAGCTTTCTTT.

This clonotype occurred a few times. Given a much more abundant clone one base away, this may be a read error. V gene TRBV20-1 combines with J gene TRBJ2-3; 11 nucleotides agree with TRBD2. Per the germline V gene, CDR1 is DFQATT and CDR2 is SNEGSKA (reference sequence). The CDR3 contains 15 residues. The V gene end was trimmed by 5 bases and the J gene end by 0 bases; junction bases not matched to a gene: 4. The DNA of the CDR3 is TGCAGTGCTGAGACTAGCGGGAAAAGCACAGATACGCAGTATTTT. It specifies CSAETSGKSTDTQYF.

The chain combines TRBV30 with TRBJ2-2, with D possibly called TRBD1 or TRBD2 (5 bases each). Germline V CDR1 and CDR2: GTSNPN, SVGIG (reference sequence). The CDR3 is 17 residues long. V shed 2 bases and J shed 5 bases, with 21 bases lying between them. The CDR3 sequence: CAWSTRGVVGGTGELFF. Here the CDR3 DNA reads TGTGCCTGGAGTACCCGAGGGGTTGTGGGTGGAACCGGGGAGCTGTTTTTT. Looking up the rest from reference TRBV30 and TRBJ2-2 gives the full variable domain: SQTIHQWPATLVQPVGSPLSLECTVEGTSNPNLYWYRQAAGRGLQLLFYSVGIGQISSEVPQNLSASRPQDRQFILSSKKLLLSDSGFYLCAWSTRGVVGGTGELFFGEGSRLTVL.